This entry concerns a single TCR beta chain. Its antigen remains unidentified. This sample is drawn from a study of graft-versus-host responses after intestinal transplantation. Study in general: Following induction with anti-thymocyte globulin, all recipients were given tacrolimus and steroids for roughly three years.

Study-wide results and caveats: GvH clones detected in recipient marrow included some appearing first in ileum or blood.

The V gene's germline CDR1 is MNHEY and CDR2 SVGAGI. The J segment lost 7 bases and the V segment lost 6 bases, leaving 12 bases of the junction unmatched. CDR3 length equals 15 residues. Clones were read by immunoSEQ multiplex PCR, and TCRdb kept only the in-frame ones, dropping some. The sample has about 120,000 clones, around 95% seen once. The chain joins TRBV6-5 to TRBJ2-1; 7 positions match TRBD1. This sequence originates from a human donor who received an intestinal transplant. Sequenced material: unstimulated CD8+ T cells sorted from spleen or lymph node cells, taken before intestinal transplant. In nucleotides, the CDR3 is TGTGCCAGCAGCCGTTCACAGGGGCCGTTTAATGAGCAGTTCTTC. Amino acids: CASSRSQGPFNEQFF.